The rows below give T cell receptor beta chains drawn from one sample of a study of T cell responses to AZD1222 COVID-19 vaccine. The repertoire was sequenced with immunoSEQ multiplex PCR; TCRdb's copy has only in-frame clones and lacks some. Of about 120,000 clones listed, roughly 86% were seen once; the top ten hold approximately 4.8%. The input for sequencing was peripheral blood, taken on day 0 of AZD1222 vaccination. Receptor source: an adult in good health. The CDR3 runs from the conserved cysteine through the conserved F or W. D genes are given only for firm matches. Not all rows give a size; the values are once, few, many and, for expanded clones, a class.

CDR3nt: TGTGCCAGCAGCTCGACAAACGCGACAGGGGAGGACGAGCAGTACTTC
CDR3aa: CASSSTNATGEDEQYF
j_gene: TRBJ2-7
v_gene: TRBV7-9
abundance: once
d_gene: TRBD1

CDR3nt: TGTGCCAGCTCACCAAACTCAGGGATCCAAGAGACCCAGTACTTC
CDR3aa: CASSPNSGIQETQYF
j_gene: TRBJ2-5
v_gene: TRBV18
abundance: NA
d_gene: NA

CDR3nt: TGTGCCAGCAGCCAACGGGGTCTTCGGACAGATACGCAGTATTTT
CDR3aa: CASSQRGLRTDTQYF
j_gene: TRBJ2-3
v_gene: TRBV5-8
abundance: NA
d_gene: NA

CDR3nt: TGTGCCATCAGACCGGGACAGACCTACGAGCAGTACTTC
CDR3aa: CAIRPGQTYEQYF
j_gene: TRBJ2-7
v_gene: TRBV10-3
abundance: NA
d_gene: TRBD1

CDR3nt: TGTGCCAGCAGCCCGAGGACAGGGCTTATGTCCGTCGGGGAGCTGTTTTTT
CDR3aa: CASSPRTGLMSVGELFF
j_gene: TRBJ2-2
v_gene: TRBV5-5
abundance: NA
d_gene: TRBD1

CDR3nt: TGTGCCAGCAGCCAAGTTAGGTCAGGAGCTAATTCACCCCTCCACTTT
CDR3aa: CASSQVRSGANSPLHF
j_gene: TRBJ1-6
v_gene: TRBV3-1/TRBV3-2
abundance: NA
d_gene: NA

CDR3nt: TGTGCCAGCAGTTTATCGGCCGGTGGCAGCTATGGCTACACCTTC
CDR3aa: CASSLSAGGSYGYTF
j_gene: TRBJ1-2
v_gene: TRBV27
abundance: NA
d_gene: NA

CDR3nt: TGTGCCACACGAGGCGACAGGGGGCCGGTTACTGAAGCTTTCTTT
CDR3aa: CATRGDRGPVTEAFF
j_gene: TRBJ1-1
v_gene: TRBV10-3
abundance: NA
d_gene: TRBD1

CDR3nt: TGTGCCAGCAGTTTTTCGGACACTGAAGCTTTCTTT
CDR3aa: CASSFSDTEAFF
j_gene: TRBJ1-1
v_gene: TRBV12-3/TRBV12-4
abundance: NA
d_gene: NA

CDR3nt: TGTGCCAGCTCACCAGCCAGCCTGAACACCGGGGAGCTGTTTTTT
CDR3aa: CASSPASLNTGELFF
j_gene: TRBJ2-2
v_gene: TRBV18
abundance: once
d_gene: NA

CDR3nt: TGTGCCAGCAGCTCAAGGTACTACGGCGGGGGGGCGAATGAGCAGTACTTC
CDR3aa: CASSSRYYGGGANEQYF
j_gene: TRBJ2-7
v_gene: TRBV7-2
abundance: NA
d_gene: TRBD2

CDR3nt: TGTGCCAGCAGCGCCACAGGGACTGGGGCCAACGTCCTGACTTTC
CDR3aa: CASSATGTGANVLTF
j_gene: TRBJ2-6
v_gene: TRBV2
abundance: NA
d_gene: NA

CDR3nt: TGTGCCAGCAGCAACCACCGGGACAGGGGCGCTGAAGCTTTCTTT
CDR3aa: CASSNHRDRGAEAFF
j_gene: TRBJ1-1
v_gene: TRBV7-9
abundance: NA
d_gene: TRBD1